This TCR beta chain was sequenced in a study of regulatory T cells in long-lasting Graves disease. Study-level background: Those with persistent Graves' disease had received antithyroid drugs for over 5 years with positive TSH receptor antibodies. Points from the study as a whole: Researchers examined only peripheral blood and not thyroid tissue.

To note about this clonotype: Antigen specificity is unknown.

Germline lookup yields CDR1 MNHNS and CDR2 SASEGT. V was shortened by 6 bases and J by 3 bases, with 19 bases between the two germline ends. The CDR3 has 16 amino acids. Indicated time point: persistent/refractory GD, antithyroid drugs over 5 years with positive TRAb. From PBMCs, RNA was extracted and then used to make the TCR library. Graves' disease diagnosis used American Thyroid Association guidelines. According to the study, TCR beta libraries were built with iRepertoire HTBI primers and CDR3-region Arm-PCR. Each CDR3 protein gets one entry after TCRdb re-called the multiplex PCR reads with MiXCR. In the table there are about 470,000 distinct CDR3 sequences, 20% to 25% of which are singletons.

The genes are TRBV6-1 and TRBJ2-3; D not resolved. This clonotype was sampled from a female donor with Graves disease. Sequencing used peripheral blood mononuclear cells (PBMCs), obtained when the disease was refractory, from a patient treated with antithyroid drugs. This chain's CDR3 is CASSPDWQPKTDTQYF. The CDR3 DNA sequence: TGTGCCAGCAGCCCTGACTGGCAGCCTAAGACAGATACGCAGTATTTT.